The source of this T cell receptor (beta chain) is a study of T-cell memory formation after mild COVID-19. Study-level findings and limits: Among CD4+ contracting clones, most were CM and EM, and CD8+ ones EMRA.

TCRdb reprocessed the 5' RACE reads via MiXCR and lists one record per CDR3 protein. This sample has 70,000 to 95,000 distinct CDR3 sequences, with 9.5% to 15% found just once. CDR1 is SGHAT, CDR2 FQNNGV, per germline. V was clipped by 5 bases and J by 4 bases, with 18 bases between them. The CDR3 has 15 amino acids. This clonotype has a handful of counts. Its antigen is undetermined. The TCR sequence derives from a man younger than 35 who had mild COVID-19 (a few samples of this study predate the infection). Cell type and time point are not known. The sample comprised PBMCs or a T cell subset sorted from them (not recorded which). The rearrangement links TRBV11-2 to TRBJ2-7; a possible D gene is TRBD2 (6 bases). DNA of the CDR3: TGTGCCAGCAGCCCGCTGGCAATTGGAGGGTACGAGCAGTACTTC. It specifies CASSPLAIGGYEQYF.